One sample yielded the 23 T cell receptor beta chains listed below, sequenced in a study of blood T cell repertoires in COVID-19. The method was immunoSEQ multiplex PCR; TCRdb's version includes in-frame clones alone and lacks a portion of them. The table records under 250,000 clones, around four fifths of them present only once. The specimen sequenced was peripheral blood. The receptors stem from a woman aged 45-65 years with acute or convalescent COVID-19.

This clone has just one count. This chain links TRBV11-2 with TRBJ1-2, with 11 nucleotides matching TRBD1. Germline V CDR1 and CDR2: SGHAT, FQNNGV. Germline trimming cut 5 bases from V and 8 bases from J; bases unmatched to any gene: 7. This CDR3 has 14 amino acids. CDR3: CASSVGQGAGGYTF. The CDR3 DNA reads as TGTGCCAGCAGCGTAGGACAGGGGGCTGGAGGCTACACCTTC.

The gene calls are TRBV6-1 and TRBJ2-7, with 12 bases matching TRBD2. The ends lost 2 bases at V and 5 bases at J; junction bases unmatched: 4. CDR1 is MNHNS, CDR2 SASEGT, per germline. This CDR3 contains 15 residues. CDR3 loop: CASSERSSGRDEQYF. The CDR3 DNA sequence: TGTGCCAGCAGTGAAAGATCTAGCGGGAGGGACGAGCAGTACTTC.

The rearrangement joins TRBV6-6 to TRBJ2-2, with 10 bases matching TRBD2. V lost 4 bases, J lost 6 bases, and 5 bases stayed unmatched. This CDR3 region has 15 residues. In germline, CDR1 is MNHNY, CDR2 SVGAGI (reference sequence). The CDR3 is CASSSSGSGAGELFF. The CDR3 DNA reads TGTGCCAGCAGTTCTAGCGGGAGTGGTGCCGGGGAGCTGTTTTTT.

CDR3 sequence: CASAAGTRPNEQFF. The CDR3 bases are TGTGCCAGCGCAGCCGGGACTAGGCCCAATGAGCAGTTCTTC. The chain combines TRBV6-5 with TRBJ2-1, with TRBD2 matching over 8 bases. The CDR3 runs to 14 residues. From germline, CDR1 is MNHEY and CDR2 SVGAGI. V shed 8 bases and J 6 bases; nucleotides not matched to a gene: 9.

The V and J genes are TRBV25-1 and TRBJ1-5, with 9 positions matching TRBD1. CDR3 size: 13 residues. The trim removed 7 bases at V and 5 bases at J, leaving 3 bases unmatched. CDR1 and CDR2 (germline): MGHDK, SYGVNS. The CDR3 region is CASTDRGDQPQHF. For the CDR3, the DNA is TGTGCCAGCACGGACAGGGGAGATCAGCCCCAGCATTTT.

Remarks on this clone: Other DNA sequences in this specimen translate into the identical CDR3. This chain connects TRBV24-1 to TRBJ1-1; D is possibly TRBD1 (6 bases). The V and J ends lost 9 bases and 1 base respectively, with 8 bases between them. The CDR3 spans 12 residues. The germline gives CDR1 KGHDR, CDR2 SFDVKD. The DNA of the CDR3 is TGTGCCACCTCGACAGGGAACACTGAAGCTTTCTTT. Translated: CATSTGNTEAFF.

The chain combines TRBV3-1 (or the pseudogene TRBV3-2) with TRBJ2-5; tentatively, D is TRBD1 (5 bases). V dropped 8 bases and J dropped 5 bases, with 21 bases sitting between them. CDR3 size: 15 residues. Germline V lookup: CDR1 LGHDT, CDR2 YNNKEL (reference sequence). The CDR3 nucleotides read TGTGCCAGCTCGGTTCGTGGGGCCATCGTCGAGACCCAGTACTTC. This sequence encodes CASSVRGAIVETQYF.

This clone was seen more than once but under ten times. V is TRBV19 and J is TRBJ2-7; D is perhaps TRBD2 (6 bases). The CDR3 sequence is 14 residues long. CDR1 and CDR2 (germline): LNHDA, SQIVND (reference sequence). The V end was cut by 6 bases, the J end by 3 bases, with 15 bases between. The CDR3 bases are TGTGCCAGTAGAGACGACAAGGGAGGCTACGAGCAGTACTTC. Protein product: CASRDDKGGYEQYF.

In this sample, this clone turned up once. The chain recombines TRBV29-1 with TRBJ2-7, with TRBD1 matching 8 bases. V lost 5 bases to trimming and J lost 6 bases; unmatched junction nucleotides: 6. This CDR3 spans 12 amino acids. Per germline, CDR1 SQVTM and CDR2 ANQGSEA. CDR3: CSVIAGGAEQYF. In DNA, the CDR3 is TGCAGCGTTATTGCAGGGGGCGCCGAGCAGTACTTC.

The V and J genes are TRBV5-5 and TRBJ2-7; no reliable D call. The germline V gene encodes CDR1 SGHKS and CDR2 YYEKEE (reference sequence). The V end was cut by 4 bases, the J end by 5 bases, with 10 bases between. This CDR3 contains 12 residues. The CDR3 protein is CASSPSSDEQYF. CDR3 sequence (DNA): TGTGCCAGCAGCCCGAGTAGTGACGAGCAGTACTTC.

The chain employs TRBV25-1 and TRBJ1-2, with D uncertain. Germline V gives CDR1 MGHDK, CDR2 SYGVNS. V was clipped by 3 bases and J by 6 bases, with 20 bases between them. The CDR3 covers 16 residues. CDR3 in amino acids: CASSDPSRPQRDGYTF. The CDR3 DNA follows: TGTGCCAGCAGTGACCCGTCCAGACCTCAACGGGATGGCTACACCTTC.

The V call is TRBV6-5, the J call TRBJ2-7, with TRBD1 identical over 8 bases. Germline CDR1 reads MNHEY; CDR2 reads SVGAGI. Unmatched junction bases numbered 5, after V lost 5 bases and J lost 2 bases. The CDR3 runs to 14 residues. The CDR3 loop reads CASSIRTGPYEQYF. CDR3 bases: TGTGCCAGCAGTATACGGACAGGGCCCTACGAGCAGTACTTC.

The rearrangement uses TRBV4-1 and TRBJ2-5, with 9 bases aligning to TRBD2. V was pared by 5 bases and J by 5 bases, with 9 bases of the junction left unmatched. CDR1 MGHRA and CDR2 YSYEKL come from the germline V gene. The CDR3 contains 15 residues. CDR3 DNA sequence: TGCGCCAGCAGCTCATCTAGCGGGACGTGGGAGACCCAGTACTTC. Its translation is CASSSSSGTWETQYF.

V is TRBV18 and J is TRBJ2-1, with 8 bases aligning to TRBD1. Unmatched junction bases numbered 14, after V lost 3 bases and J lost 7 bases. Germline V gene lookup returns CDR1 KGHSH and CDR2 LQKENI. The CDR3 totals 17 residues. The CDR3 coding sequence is TGTGCCAGCTCACCCCTCGGGGGTGGGACAGGTAGGAATGAGCAGTTCTTC. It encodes CASSPLGGGTGRNEQFF.

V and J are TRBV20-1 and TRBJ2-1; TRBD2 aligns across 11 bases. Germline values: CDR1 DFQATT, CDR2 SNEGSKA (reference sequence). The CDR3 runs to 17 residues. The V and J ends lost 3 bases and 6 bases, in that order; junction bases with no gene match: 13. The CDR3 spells CSASNLRLAGRGNEQFF. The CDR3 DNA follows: TGCAGTGCTAGTAATTTGCGACTAGCGGGACGGGGCAATGAGCAGTTCTTC.

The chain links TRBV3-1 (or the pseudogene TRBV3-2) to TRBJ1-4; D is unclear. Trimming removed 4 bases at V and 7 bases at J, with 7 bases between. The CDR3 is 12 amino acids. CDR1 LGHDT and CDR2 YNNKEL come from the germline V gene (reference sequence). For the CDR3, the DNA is TGTGCCAGCAGCCCCCTCGGTGAAAAACTGTTTTTT. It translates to CASSPLGEKLFF.

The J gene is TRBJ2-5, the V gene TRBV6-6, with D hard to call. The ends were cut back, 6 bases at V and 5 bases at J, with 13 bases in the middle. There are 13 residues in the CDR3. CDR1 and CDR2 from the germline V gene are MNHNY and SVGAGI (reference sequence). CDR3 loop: CASSTLPRETQYF. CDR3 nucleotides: TGTGCCAGCAGCACCTTGCCACGGGAGACCCAGTACTTC.

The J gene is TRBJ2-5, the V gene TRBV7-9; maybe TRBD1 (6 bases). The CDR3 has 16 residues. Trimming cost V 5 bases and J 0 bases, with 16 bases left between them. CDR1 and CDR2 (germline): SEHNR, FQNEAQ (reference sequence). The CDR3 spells CASSPRQGPYQETQYF. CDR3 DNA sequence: TGTGCCAGCAGCCCACGTCAGGGGCCGTACCAAGAGACCCAGTACTTC.

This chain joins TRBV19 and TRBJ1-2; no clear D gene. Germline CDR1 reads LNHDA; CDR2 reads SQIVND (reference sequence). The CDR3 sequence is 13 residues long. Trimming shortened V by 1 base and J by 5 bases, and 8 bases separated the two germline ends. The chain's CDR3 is CASSIGAPYGYTF. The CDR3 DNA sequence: TGTGCCAGTAGTATAGGGGCACCTTATGGCTACACCTTC. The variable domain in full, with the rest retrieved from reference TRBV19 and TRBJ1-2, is DGGITQSPKYLFRKEGQNVTLSCEQNLNHDAMYWYRQDPGQGLRLIYYSQIVNDFQKGDIAEGYSVSREKKESFPLTVTSAQKNPTAFYLCASSIGAPYGYTFGSGTRLTVV.

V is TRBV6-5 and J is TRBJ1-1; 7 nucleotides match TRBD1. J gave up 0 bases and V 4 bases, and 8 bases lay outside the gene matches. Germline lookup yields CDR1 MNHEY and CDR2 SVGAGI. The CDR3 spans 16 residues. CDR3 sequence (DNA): TGTGCCAGCAGTTTAAGACAGGGACTCATGAACACTGAAGCTTTCTTT. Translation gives CASSLRQGLMNTEAFF.

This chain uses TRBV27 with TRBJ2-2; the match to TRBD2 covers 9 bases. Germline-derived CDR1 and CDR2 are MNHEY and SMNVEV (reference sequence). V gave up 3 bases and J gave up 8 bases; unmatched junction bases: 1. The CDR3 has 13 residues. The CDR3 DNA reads TGTGCCAGCAGTTTGCTAGCGGGGGGGGAGCTGTTTTTT. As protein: CASSLLAGGELFF.

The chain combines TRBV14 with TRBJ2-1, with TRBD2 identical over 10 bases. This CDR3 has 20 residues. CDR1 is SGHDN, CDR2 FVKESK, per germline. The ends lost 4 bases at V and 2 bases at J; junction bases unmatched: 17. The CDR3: CASSPSDGLAGVIPYNEQFF. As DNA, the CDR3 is TGTGCCAGCAGCCCCTCTGATGGGCTAGCGGGAGTTATCCCCTACAATGAGCAGTTCTTC.

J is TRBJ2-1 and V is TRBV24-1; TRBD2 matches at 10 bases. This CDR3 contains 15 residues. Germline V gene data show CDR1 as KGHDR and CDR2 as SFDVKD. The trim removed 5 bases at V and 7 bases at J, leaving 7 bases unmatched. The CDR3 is CATSGSLAGKNEQFF. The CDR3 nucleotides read TGTGCCACCAGTGGCTCACTAGCGGGAAAGAATGAGCAGTTCTTC.